The following is a T cell receptor (beta chain) sequence with its context. What it binds is unknown. Addition of a universal primer site occurred through template switching, and cDNA carried unique molecular identifiers. MiXCR, run by TCRdb on the 5' RACE reads, gives a single entry per CDR3 protein. The top ten clones hold around 12% of a sample with about 450,000 distinct CDR3 sequences, around a sixth of them seen once. This specimen belongs to a study of identical twins. The CDR3 loop spans 13 amino acids. CDR1 and CDR2 (germline): LNHNV, YYDKDF (reference sequence). V lost 3 bases and J 3 bases, leaving 8 bases between the germline ends. General observations from the study: Insertion counts were lower in abundant cord blood beta clonotypes, a trend that memory repertoires did not show. Models, which agreed with sharing between unrelated individuals, nonetheless underestimated the out-of-frame TCR alpha sharing seen in monozygotic twins. Among out-of-frame alpha sequences shared by twins, low generation probability occurred in excess.

This TCR derives from a man aged 50-60 years in good health. The sample taken for sequencing was naive T cells sorted from blood. The chain links TRBV15 to TRBJ2-5, with a weak D call TRBD1 (6 bases). The CDR3 is CATSRDREETQYF. The CDR3 bases are TGTGCCACCAGCAGGGACAGAGAAGAGACCCAGTACTTC.